The 7 T cell receptor beta chains in this list originate from one sample, sequenced in a study of T cells in Graves' hyperthyroidism and ophthalmopathy. The source material, RNA transcripts, was used to amplify TCR beta CDR3 regions. First-round RT-PCR of the TCR CDR3 relied on the HTBI primer set. MiXCR, applied by TCRdb to the multiplex PCR reads, yields one record per CDR3 protein. Of around 500,000 distinct CDR3 sequences in the sample, about 16% were seen once. The sample taken for sequencing was blood. The receptor set was obtained from a woman in her twenties or thirties with Graves' ophthalmopathy.

As regards this clonotype: A single base separates this from a much larger clone, so it may be a read error. This chain joins TRBV7-9 and TRBJ1-1; D is ambiguous. The CDR3 is 14 residues long. Germline values: CDR1 SEHNR, CDR2 FQNEAQ (reference sequence). The CDR3 DNA is TGTGCCAGCAGCCAAACTTCCCACCGCACTGAAACTTTCTTT. The encoded protein is CASSQTSHRTETFF.

This clonotype was seen at least ten times. The germline gene is not matched at one end of the junction; a read error may be the cause. The rearrangement joins TRBV27 to TRBJ2-7; D not resolved. The CDR3 loop spans 13 amino acids. Germline V CDR1 and CDR2: MNHEY, SMNVEV (reference sequence). The DNA of the CDR3 is TGTGCCAGCAGTTTAAACCCCTCCAACGAGCAGTACTTC. This gives the protein CASSLNPSNEQYF.

This clonotype was detected a few times. This chain uses TRBV5-1 with TRBJ2-2; 10 nucleotides agree with TRBD2. V lost 5 bases and J lost 1; bases outside the gene matches: 17. Germline V CDR1 and CDR2: SGHRS, YFSETQ. The CDR3 spans 20 residues. CDR3 loop: CASSPGSPAGGSWNTGELFF. In nucleotides, the CDR3 is TGCGCCAGCAGTCCTGGTTCCCCAGCGGGAGGGTCGTGGAACACCGGGGAGCTGTTTTTT.

This clonotype has a count of ten or more. V gene TRBV3-1 combines with J gene TRBJ2-3; 8 positions agree with TRBD2. The germline CDR1 and CDR2 sequences are LGHDT and YNNKEL (reference sequence). The CDR3 covers 19 residues. V was clipped by 0 bases and J by 4 bases; unmatched bases: 15. The CDR3 sequence is CASSQETTGWREVPDTQYF. The CDR3 DNA reads as TGTGCCAGCAGCCAAGAAACCACCGGTTGGCGGGAGGTTCCAGATACGCAGTATTTT.

This clonotype has only a few counts. Germline and junction disagree at one end, which may indicate a read error. The chain carries TRBV2 and TRBJ2-1, with D perhaps being TRBD1 or TRBD2 (5 bases each). The CDR3 extends over 14 amino acids. Per the germline V gene, CDR1 is SNHLY and CDR2 is FYNNEI. The CDR3 bases are TGTGCCAGCACGAAGGCAGGGACCTACAATGAGCAGTCCTTC. Translating it yields CASTKAGTYNEQSF.

The gene calls are TRBV3-1 and TRBJ2-7; 7 bases agree with TRBD2. Trimming took 0 bases from V and 3 from J; bases not matched to a gene: 11. CDR1 and CDR2 (germline): LGHDT, YNNKEL (reference sequence). The CDR3 sequence is 17 residues long. The CDR3 DNA is TGTGCCAGCAGCCAAGAGCTTCGGTGGGAGGGCCTCTACGAGCAGTACTTC. This gives the protein CASSQELRWEGLYEQYF.

This clonotype showed up many times. This chain links TRBV3-1 with TRBJ1-6; D gene ambiguous. The CDR3 sequence is 12 residues long. Trimming pared 5 bases from V and 9 bases from J, leaving 8 bases between. Germline V gives CDR1 LGHDT, CDR2 YNNKEL (reference sequence). This CDR3 reads CASSYTASPLHF. The DNA of the CDR3 is TGTGCCAGCAGCTATACAGCTTCACCCCTCCACTTT.